A selection of T cell receptor beta chains follows, all from one sample in a study. TCRdb used MiXCR to reprocess the RT-PCR reads, holding one entry per CDR3 protein. Of about 680,000 distinct CDR3 sequences listed, approximately 15% are singletons. Sequencing input: memory CD4+ T cells from blood. These receptors all stem from a female donor in good health, serving as a healthy control. Each CDR3 is given with its conserved first and last residue. A D gene is named only where the DNA matches it firmly. Clone size appears in some rows only: once, few, many, or a class for an expanded clone.

V gene	CDR3 length	clone size	D gene	J gene	CDR3 DNA	CDR3 protein
TRBV6-5	14	few	-	TRBJ2-7	TGTGCCAGCAGCCCCGAGGGTGGAAGCTTCGAGCAGTACTTC	CASSPEGGSFEQYF
TRBV7-2	18	-	-	TRBJ1-5	TGTGCCAGCAGCTTAGAGGGACAAGCGTTTTATAGCAATCAGCCCCAGCATTTT	CASSLEGQAFYSNQPQHF
TRBV6-5	14	many	TRBD1	TRBJ2-7	TGTGCCAGCAGTTCCCGGGACAGGGCGAGCGAGCAGTACTTC	CASSSRDRASEQYF
TRBV5-5	15	-	-	TRBJ2-3	TGTGCCAGCAGCTTTGGGGGAGCCAGCACAGATACGCAGTATTTT	CASSFGGASTDTQYF
TRBV25-1	18	-	TRBD2	TRBJ2-1	TGTGCCAGCAGTGAACCTAGCGGGGGCCATAGCTCCTACAATGAGCAGTTCTTC	CASSEPSGGHSSYNEQFF
TRBV5-6	13	many	-	TRBJ1-1	TGTGCCAGCAGCTCAAACTGGGGTCGGGGAGCTTTCTTT	CASSSNWGRGAFF
TRBV6-1	18	few	-	TRBJ2-5	TGTGCCAGCAGTGATGGGAGAGGGGCGGGCCTCTCTCAAGAGACCCAGTACTTC	CASSDGRGAGLSQETQYF
TRBV29-1	13	few	TRBD1	TRBJ1-1	TGCAGCGTTACGGGACAGACAGGGACTGAAGCTTTCTTT	CSVTGQTGTEAFF
TRBV10-3	13	few	-	TRBJ2-7	TGTGCCATCAGTCTGGCCGACATCTACGAGCAGTACTTC	CAISLADIYEQYF
TRBV7-2	14	-	-	TRBJ1-1	TGTGCCAGCAGCGCTTCGGGGGGGTTGACTGAAGCTTTCTTT	CASSASGGLTEAFF
TRBV3-1	15	-	TRBD1	TRBJ1-1	TGTGCCAGCAGCCAGGGACAGGGGACGAACACTGAAGCTTTCTTT	CASSQGQGTNTEAFF
TRBV5-1	15	many	TRBD1	TRBJ2-7	TGCGCCAGCAGCTTAGGTGGGACAGGGGCTTACGAGCAGTACTTC	CASSLGGTGAYEQYF
TRBV6-5	14	few	TRBD1	TRBJ2-7	TGTGCCAGCAGTTTAAAAGGGACAGGGGGCGAGCAGTACTTC	CASSLKGTGGEQYF
TRBV12-3/TRBV12-4	17	many	-	TRBJ2-1	TGTGCCAGCAGCGCTTCGAGGTGGGCCCAAATGGGCACTGAGCAGTTCTTC	CASSASRWAQMGTEQFF
TRBV29-1	13	-	-	TRBJ1-1	TGCAGCGTTGATAAGGGACTGAACACTGAAGCTTTCTTT	CSVDKGLNTEAFF
TRBV6-1	17	few	-	TRBJ2-1	TGTGCCAGCACCATCTCCCCGGCAAGGTCCTCCTACAATGAGCAGTTCTTC	CASTISPARSSYNEQFF
TRBV6-4	13	many	-	TRBJ1-6	TGTGCCAGCAGTGAAATCAGGGATTCACCCCTCCACTTT	CASSEIRDSPLHF
TRBV20-1	14	-	TRBD2	TRBJ2-7	TGCAGTGCTCCCCCGCGGGGGGATACCTACGAGCAGTACTTC	CSAPPRGDTYEQYF
TRBV12-3/TRBV12-4	15	many	TRBD2	TRBJ2-1	TGTGCCAGCGCTCTAGCGGGGGGAACCCACAATGAGCAGTTCTTC	CASALAGGTHNEQFF
TRBV6-2/TRBV6-3	15	few	TRBD1	TRBJ1-1	TGTGCCAGCAGTCGAGGGGACAGGAGGAACACTGAAGCTTTCTTT	CASSRGDRRNTEAFF
TRBV2	16	many	TRBD2	TRBJ2-5	TGTGCCAGCAGTGAAGGTAGCGGGGGGCTCAGAGAGACCCAGTACTTC	CASSEGSGGLRETQYF
TRBV20-1	13	-	-	TRBJ1-2	TGCAGTGCTAGAGGGGGAATAGGGTATGGCTACACCTTC	CSARGGIGYGYTF
TRBV5-1	14	many	-	TRBJ1-1	TGCGCCAGCAGCCCGGGTTTTGGGAACACTGAAGCTTTCTTT	CASSPGFGNTEAFF
TRBV20-1	19	-	TRBD2	TRBJ2-7	TGCAGTGCCGCACCCGTACTAAGACCGGGACTAGCGGGAATCTACGAGCAGTACTTC	CSAAPVLRPGLAGIYEQYF
TRBV11-2	12	many	-	TRBJ1-5	TGTGCCAGCAGCTCTTCCGGTCAGCCCCAGCATTTT	CASSSSGQPQHF
TRBV11-2	16	few	TRBD2	TRBJ2-7	TGTGCCAGCAGCTCATCACTAGCGGGGACCACCTACGAGCAGTACTTC	CASSSSLAGTTYEQYF
TRBV5-4	12	-	-	TRBJ1-3	TGTGCCAGCAGCTTTGACGGAAACACCATATATTTT	CASSFDGNTIYF
TRBV5-1	14	-	-	TRBJ1-1	TGCGCCAGCAGCTTGTATTCTAGTGGAACTGAAGCTTTCTTT	CASSLYSSGTEAFF
TRBV6-6	14	many	TRBD1	TRBJ1-1	TGTGCCAGCAGACCGACAGGGGGGTACACTGAAGCTTTCTTT	CASRPTGGYTEAFF
TRBV3-1	15	few	TRBD2	TRBJ2-7	TGTGCCAGCAGCCAAGCAGGGTTGGGGGGGAGCGAGCAGTACTTC	CASSQAGLGGSEQYF
TRBV12-3/TRBV12-4	15	many	TRBD2	TRBJ2-5	TGTGCCAGCAGAAGCGTAGCGGGAGGACAAGAGACCCAGTACTTC	CASRSVAGGQETQYF
TRBV20-1	14	-	-	TRBJ2-7	TGCAGTGCTAGATATGGACACTCAACCTACGAGCAGTACTTC	CSARYGHSTYEQYF
TRBV7-9	17	few	-	TRBJ2-2	TGTGCCAGCAGCTCGAGTTATGGAGGCCTGAACACCGGGGAGCTGTTTTTT	CASSSSYGGLNTGELFF
TRBV29-1	16	-	TRBD2	TRBJ2-7	TGCAGCGTTGAGACAAGGACTAGCGGGACGATCTACGAGCAGTACTTC	CSVETRTSGTIYEQYF
TRBV27	18	many	TRBD1	TRBJ1-3	TGTGCCAGCAGCCCTATCGGGACAGAGCTCTTCTCTGGAAACACCATATATTTT	CASSPIGTELFSGNTIYF
TRBV20-1	11	few	-	TRBJ2-3	TGCAGTGCTCTAGCATCAGATACGCAGTATTTT	CSALASDTQYF
TRBV30	13	few	-	TRBJ1-5	TGTGCCTGGAGTCGGGGGGGTTTGCAGCCCCAGCATTTT	CAWSRGGLQPQHF
TRBV29-1	13	many	-	TRBJ1-1	TGCAGCGGTCAGGGGACGATGAACACTGAAGCTTTCTTT	CSGQGTMNTEAFF
TRBV12-3/TRBV12-4	13	many	-	TRBJ1-5	TGTGCCAGCAGTTTCGTGGGTAATCAGCCCCAGCATTTT	CASSFVGNQPQHF
TRBV12-3/TRBV12-4	16	-	-	TRBJ1-5	TGTGCCAGCAGTCCTCCTGGGGTTGTTGTCAATCAGCCCCAGCATTTT	CASSPPGVVVNQPQHF
TRBV12-3/TRBV12-4	17	-	TRBD2	TRBJ2-1	TGTGCCAGCAACCCTAGCGGGGGGGCCTCCTCCTACAATGAGCAGTTCTTC	CASNPSGGASSYNEQFF
TRBV29-1	14	few	TRBD2	TRBJ2-1	TGCAGCGTGGGCCGGACTAGCGGGGGCAATGAGCAGTTCTTC	CSVGRTSGGNEQFF
TRBV7-2	14	-	-	TRBJ2-7	TGTGCCAGCAGCTGGAACCGGGCCCCCCGCGAGCAGTACTTC	CASSWNRAPREQYF
TRBV5-1	13	many	-	TRBJ2-1	TGCGCCAGCAGCTTGACTAGTAGCAATGAGCAGTTCTTC	CASSLTSSNEQFF
TRBV2	15	-	-	TRBJ2-7	TGTGCCAGCAGCGGGGTAGGTGGAAGTCAGGGCGAGCAGTACTTC	CASSGVGGSQGEQYF
TRBV20-1	16	many	-	TRBJ2-1	TGCAGTGCTAGGGGGGGGCAACGGGGAATTTACAATGAGCAGTTCTTC	CSARGGQRGIYNEQFF
TRBV5-1	16	few	TRBD2	TRBJ2-3	TGCGCCAGCAGCCCCCGGACTAGCGGGAGCCCAGATACGCAGTATTTT	CASSPRTSGSPDTQYF
TRBV9	16	-	-	TRBJ1-4	TGTGCCAGCAGCGTAGGAACAGCCCCAACTAATGAAAAACTGTTTTTT	CASSVGTAPTNEKLFF
TRBV6-1	13	-	TRBD1	TRBJ1-1	TGTGCCAGCAGTGAAACTGGACAGGGTTGGGCTTTCTTT	CASSETGQGWAFF
TRBV29-1	12	many	TRBD1	TRBJ2-7	TGCAGCGTCGGACAGGACTCCTACGAGCAGTACTTC	CSVGQDSYEQYF
TRBV27	15	-	-	TRBJ2-7	TGTGCCAGCAGTTTAGAAAAGGGGGGTCTCTACGAGCAGTACTTC	CASSLEKGGLYEQYF
TRBV2	15	-	-	TRBJ2-2	TGTGCCAGCAGTGTCGAGGGCCCGAACACCGGGGAGCTGTTTTTT	CASSVEGPNTGELFF
TRBV5-1	15	-	TRBD1	TRBJ2-1	TGCGCCAGCAGCAAGGGACAGGGGGATTACAATGAGCAGTTCTTC	CASSKGQGDYNEQFF
TRBV7-2	13	many	-	TRBJ2-3	TGTGCCAGCAGCTTATATCAGGCAGATACGCAGTATTTT	CASSLYQADTQYF
TRBV20-1	13	-	-	TRBJ1-1	TGCAGTGCTAGGCCGGTGGGACTGACTGAAGCTTTCTTT	CSARPVGLTEAFF
TRBV24-1	17	-	TRBD2	TRBJ2-3	TGTGCCACCAGTGACCCGGCGCTAGCGGATAGCACAGATACGCAGTATTTT	CATSDPALADSTDTQYF
TRBV14	13	-	TRBD1	TRBJ1-2	TGTGCCAGCAGCCAAGTGTCAGGGGGCGGCTACACCTTC	CASSQVSGGGYTF
TRBV5-1	14	few	TRBD1	TRBJ2-5	TGCGCCAGCAGCCCCGACAGGGCACAAGAGACCCAGTACTTC	CASSPDRAQETQYF
TRBV6-2/TRBV6-3	13	many	-	TRBJ2-2	TGTGCCCTAGGGCGGGAATCTACCGGGGAGCTGTTTTTT	CALGRESTGELFF
TRBV4-1	15	-	TRBD2	TRBJ2-1	TGCGCCAGCAGCCAAGAGGCGGGAGTAAACAATGAGCAGTTCTTC	CASSQEAGVNNEQFF